The 28 T cell receptor beta chains given below trace back to one sample, sequenced in a study of T cells in women clearing cervical HPV infection. TCRdb's table, derived via immunoSEQ multiplex PCR, lists solely in-frame clones and lacks some. Its listing shows 42,000 or so clones. Sequencing was done on a sample of blood buffy coat. The receptors were sampled from a woman aged 18 to 75 with a cervical HPV16 infection that either progressed to CIN3+ or cleared (not recorded which).

Notes on this clone: The read stops 3 residues short of the end of the CDR3; the missing end is completed from the germline J gene. The V call is TRBV30, the J call TRBJ1-2; D ambiguous. This CDR3 is 12 amino acids long. In germline, CDR1 is GTSNPN, CDR2 SVGIG (reference sequence). With 1 base removed from V and 6 bases from J, the gap between germline ends came to 9 bases. Here the CDR3 reads CAWSDEWHGYTF. The CDR3 DNA, read in part, is TGTGCCTGGAGTGACGAATGGCATGGC.

CDR3: CASTSSGDGTDTQYF. CDR3 DNA (partial): TGTGCCAGCACCTCGTCAGGGGATGGCACAGATACG. J is TRBJ2-3 and V is TRBV6-4; D possibly corresponds to TRBD1 (6 bases). The read ends 3 residues early relative to the CDR3; the germline J gene fills the gap. Trimming left V 7 bases short and J 1 base short, with 15 bases between. The CDR3 length is 15 residues. Germline V gene data show CDR1 as MRHNA and CDR2 as SNTAGT.

On this clone itself: The CDR3 extends 3 residues past the end of the read, so its final part is completed from the germline J gene. The J gene is TRBJ2-1, the V gene TRBV10-3, with 7 bases fitting TRBD2. The CDR3 extends over 13 amino acids. With 10 bases clipped from V and 9 bases from J, the junction kept 12 bases outside the gene matches. Per the germline V gene, CDR1 is ENHRY and CDR2 is SYGVKD. CDR3 sequence reads: CATYGLVGLEQFF. CDR3 bases read: TGTGCCACCTACGGACTAGTTGGGCTTGAG.

A note on this clone: The read finishes 3 residues shy of the CDR3 end, and the germline J gene is used to complete it. The V call is TRBV7-9, the J call TRBJ1-2; TRBD1 agrees at 7 bases. The CDR3 is 12 amino acids. Germline V gene data show CDR1 as SEHNR and CDR2 as FQNEAQ (reference sequence). The sequenced CDR3 bases are TGTGCCAGCAGCTTTACAGGGGACGGC. It encodes CASSFTGDG. The CDR3 reads in full as CASSFTGDGYTF.

As for this clone: The DNA ends 3 residues before the CDR3 does, and the rest of the CDR3 is filled in from the germline J gene. The gene calls are TRBV20-1 and TRBJ2-3, with a tentative D call TRBD2 (5 bases). Germline V CDR1 and CDR2: DFQATT, SNEGSKA (reference sequence). The length of the CDR3 is 12 residues. Deletions cut 7 bases from V and 0 bases from J, with 8 bases between. The DNA read from the CDR3 is TGCAGTGGGACGGGGAGCACAGATACG. Translated: CSGTGSTDT. The full CDR3 is CSGTGSTDTQYF.

The CDR3 here is CASTGQPTNEKLFF. The sequenced part of the CDR3 DNA is TGTGCCAGTACTGGGCAGCCAACTAATGAAAAA. The rearrangement links TRBV19 to TRBJ1-4; D not resolved. The CDR3 is cut off 3 residues early in the read; its end comes from the germline J gene. The CDR3 is 14 residues long. V dropped 7 bases and J dropped 0 bases, with 9 bases sitting between them. Germline V gene data show CDR1 as LNHDA and CDR2 as SQIVND (reference sequence).

A note on this clone: The CDR3 end falls 3 residues outside the read, so it is completed with the germline J gene. This chain connects TRBV4-2 to TRBJ1-5; 9 bases agree with TRBD1. Trimming cost V 0 bases and J 4 bases; bases outside gene matches: 4. This CDR3 comprises 16 residues. The germline CDR1 and CDR2 sequences are LGHNA and YNFKEQ. The sequenced part of the CDR3 DNA is TGTGCCAGCAGCCAAGATCCAGGACAGGGGAATCAGCCC. Encoded protein: CASSQDPGQGNQP. The full CDR3 is CASSQDPGQGNQPQHF.

As concerns this clone: The CDR3 goes on 3 residues after the read ends, and that part is filled in from the germline J gene. The rearrangement uses TRBV20-1 and TRBJ1-2; tentatively, D is TRBD1 (6 bases). Germline V gene data show CDR1 as DFQATT and CDR2 as SNEGSKA (reference sequence). CDR3 length: 13 residues. The ends were cut back, 3 bases at V and 4 bases at J, with 12 bases in the middle. The CDR3 sequence: CSASHRDGYGYTF. The covered CDR3 bases are TGCAGTGCTAGTCACAGGGACGGCTATGGC.

For this clone: The read gets to within 3 residues of the CDR3 end, and the germline J gene fills in the rest. The chain uses TRBV20-1 and TRBJ1-6, with 7 nucleotides matching TRBD1. V dropped 6 bases and J dropped 7; count of bases not matched to a gene: 12. The CDR3 consists of 15 residues. Germline CDR1 is DFQATT and CDR2 is SNEGSKA (reference sequence). CDR3 DNA, as far as it was read: TGCAGTGCCCTAGGGGGCACAGGGGAGAATTCACCC. Amino acid sequence: CSALGGTGENSP. The CDR3 reads in full as CSALGGTGENSPLHF.

A remark on this clone: Coverage ceases 3 residues before the CDR3 finishes, and the germline J gene fills in the end. This sequence joins TRBV20-1 and TRBJ1-3; D is ambiguous. CDR1 and CDR2 from the germline V gene are DFQATT and SNEGSKA (reference sequence). V lost 0 bases to trimming and J lost 0 bases, with 6 bases between them. This CDR3 region has 14 residues. CDR3 DNA (partial): TGCAGTGCTAGAGATCCTCTCTCTGGAAACACC. It yields the protein CSARDPLSGNT. The full CDR3 reads CSARDPLSGNTIYF.

As to this clone: A read error may account for a junction end that differs from germline. The missing CDR3 end, 3 residues past where the read stops, is filled in from the germline J gene. The gene calls are TRBV7-3 and TRBJ2-3; TRBD1 might be the D (5 bases). Germline V CDR1 and CDR2: SGHTA, FQGTGA. The CDR3 is 16 residues long. The CDR3 spells CASSVTGGAIGDTQYF. The DNA read from the CDR3 is TGTGCCAGCAGCGTAACTGGTGGGGCAATCGGGGATACG. Based on the CDR3 plus reference TRBV7-3 and TRBJ2-3, the full variable domain is GAGVSQTPSNKVTEKGKYVELRCDPISGHTALYWYRQSLGQGPEFLIYFQGTGAADDSGLPNDRFFAVRPEGSVSTLKIQRTERGDSAVYLCASSVTGGAIGDTQYFGPGTRLTVL.

In the case of this clone: Read coverage stops 3 residues before the CDR3 terminus; the germline J gene supplies the remainder. The chain uses TRBV7-9 and TRBJ2-3, with TRBD1 as a possible D gene (6 bases). The germline gives CDR1 SEHNR, CDR2 FQNEAQ (reference sequence). This CDR3 comprises 12 residues. CDR3 bases read: TGTGCCAGCAGCTTTGGGGGCCAAGCG. This encodes CASSFGGQA. The complete CDR3 sequence is CASSFGGQAQYF. Full variable domain (remainder filled in from reference TRBV7-9 and TRBJ2-3): DTGVSQNPRHKITKRGQNVTFRCDPISEHNRLYWYRQTLGQGPEFLTYFQNEAQLEKSRLLSDRFSAERPKGSFSTLEIQRTEQGDSAMYLCASSFGGQAQYFGPGTRLTVL.

Regarding this clone: The missing CDR3 end, 3 residues past where the read stops, is filled in from the germline J gene. V and J are TRBV14 and TRBJ2-5, with 15 bases identical to TRBD2. The V and J ends lost 4 bases and 5 bases, in that order; junction bases with no gene match: 5. Germline loops: CDR1 SGHDN, CDR2 FVKESK. The CDR3 spans 16 residues. CDR3 DNA, as far as it was read: TGTGCCAGCAGCCCCCGGACTAGCGGGGGGGCCGAGACC. Translating gives CASSPRTSGGAET. The whole CDR3 region reads CASSPRTSGGAETQYF.

Note on this clone: The CDR3 end lies 3 residues beyond the end of the read and is filled in from the germline J gene. J is TRBJ2-6 and V is TRBV19, with TRBD1 identical over 7 bases. J lost 4 bases, V lost 7 bases, and 13 bases had no gene match. This CDR3 has 17 amino acids. CDR1 is LNHDA, CDR2 SQIVND, per germline (reference sequence). The CDR3 sequence: CASTLGQALGGANVLTF. CDR3 DNA, as far as it was read: TGTGCCAGTACCCTAGGACAGGCGCTGGGGGGGGCCAACGTC.

In the case of this clone: The CDR3 end is not reached by the read, which stops 3 residues before it; the germline J gene fills it in. The V call is TRBV5-1, the J call TRBJ2-5; 7 positions match TRBD1. Germline loops: CDR1 SGHRS, CDR2 YFSETQ. CDR3 length: 15 residues. After removal of 4 bases from V and 2 bases from J, the junction contained 8 bases not matched to a gene. The CDR3 bases that were read are TGCGCCAGCAGCCCCTGGGACAGCCCTCAAGAGACC. Protein product: CASSPWDSPQET. The CDR3, in full, reads CASSPWDSPQETQYF.

Comments on this clone: Coverage ceases 3 residues before the CDR3 finishes, and the germline J gene fills in the end. The V and J genes are TRBV28 and TRBJ1-2, with 11 positions matching TRBD1. The trim removed 6 bases at V and 6 bases at J, leaving 6 bases unmatched. The V gene's germline CDR1 is MDHEN and CDR2 SYDVKM. This CDR3 region has 14 residues. The sequenced part of the CDR3 DNA is TGTGCCAGCAGAGGGACAGGGGGACCTCATGGC. It is translated as CASRGTGGPHG. In full, the CDR3 is CASRGTGGPHGYTF.

About this clone: Sequencing ends 3 residues short of the CDR3 end; the germline J gene provides the rest. This rearrangement joins TRBV29-1 to TRBJ2-1; 9 nucleotides align to TRBD1. V dropped 4 bases and J dropped 5; count of bases not matched to a gene: 6. The V gene's germline CDR1 is SQVTM and CDR2 ANQGSEA. This CDR3 comprises 14 residues. The CDR3 region is CSVGGQGLDNEQFF. The sequenced CDR3 bases are TGCAGCGTTGGGGGACAGGGTTTGGACAATGAG.

Remarks on this clone: Read coverage stops 3 residues before the CDR3 terminus; the germline J gene supplies the remainder. The chain uses TRBV18 and TRBJ2-5, with a tentative D call TRBD1 (6 bases). The length of the CDR3 is 14 residues. V was pared by 6 bases and J by 0 bases, with 11 bases between. CDR1 is KGHSH, CDR2 LQKENI, per germline. The CDR3 here is CASSPTGNQETQYF. The sequenced CDR3 bases are TGTGCCAGCTCCCCTACAGGGAACCAAGAGACC.

Regarding this clone: Read sequence stops 3 residues before the CDR3 end, and the germline J gene provides the missing end. The rearrangement links TRBV6-1 to TRBJ2-3; possibly TRBD2 for D (7 bases). Germline V CDR1 and CDR2: MNHNS, SASEGT. The CDR3 contains 15 residues. V lost 3 bases to trimming and J lost 2 bases, with 12 bases between them. CDR3 DNA (partial): TGTGCCAGCAGTGACTGGGGGGGCGCCACAGATACG. It yields the protein CASSDWGGATDT. In full, the CDR3 is CASSDWGGATDTQYF.

With respect to this clone: From the germline J gene comes the end of the CDR3, since the read stops 3 residues before it. J is TRBJ2-3 and V is TRBV2; 9 nucleotides align to TRBD2. The germline CDR1 and CDR2 sequences are SNHLY and FYNNEI. This CDR3 region has 16 residues. The V and J ends lost 6 bases and 5 bases, in that order; junction bases with no gene match: 12. The CDR3 bases that were read are TGTGCCAGCAGCGCCCACTTGGCTAGCGGGAAAGATACG. Protein: CASSAHLASGKDT. The entire CDR3 protein is CASSAHLASGKDTQYF.

A remark on this clone: From the germline J gene comes the end of the CDR3, since the read stops 3 residues before it. The V and J genes are TRBV18 and TRBJ1-2; the match to TRBD1 covers 9 bases. This CDR3 contains 14 residues. The V and J ends lost 3 bases and 4 bases, in that order; junction bases with no gene match: 3. Germline V gene data show CDR1 as KGHSH and CDR2 as LQKENI. The part of the CDR3 DNA that was read is TGTGCCAGCTCACCTCGGGACAGGGTCTATGGC. Amino acid sequence: CASSPRDRVYG. The whole CDR3 protein reads CASSPRDRVYGYTF.

Notes on this clone: Read sequence stops 3 residues before the CDR3 end, and the germline J gene provides the missing end. The chain has TRBV2 and TRBJ2-7, with D possibly being TRBD1 (6 bases). The length of the CDR3 is 13 residues. Germline V gene sequence: CDR1 SNHLY, CDR2 FYNNEI. V was clipped by 5 bases and J by 0 bases, with 8 bases between them. Here the CDR3 reads CASSTGSSYEQYF. The sequenced CDR3 bases are TGTGCCAGCAGTACAGGGAGCTCCTACGAG.

In regard to this clone: From the germline J gene comes the end of the CDR3, since the read stops 3 residues before it. The chain has TRBV5-1 and TRBJ1-4; 11 nucleotides agree with TRBD1. Trimming took 4 bases from V and 5 from J; bases not matched to a gene: 1. CDR1 is SGHRS, CDR2 YFSETQ, per germline. CDR3 length: 14 amino acids. The DNA read from the CDR3 is TGCGCCAGCAGCAGGGACAGGGGGAATGAAAAA. Residues: CASSRDRGNEK. In full, the CDR3 reads CASSRDRGNEKLFF. Full variable domain (rest looked up from reference TRBV5-1 and TRBJ1-4): KAGVTQTPRYLIKTRGQQVTLSCSPISGHRSVSWYQQTPGQGLQFLFEYFSETQRNKGNFPGRFSGRQFSNSRSEMNVSTLELGDSALYLCASSRDRGNEKLFFGSGTQLSVL.

Notes on this clone: Relative to the germline gene, one junction end is altered; a read error may explain this. Coverage ceases 3 residues before the CDR3 finishes, and the germline J gene fills in the end. V is TRBV4-2 and J is TRBJ1-5; 11 bases fit TRBD1. Germline CDR1 and CDR2: LGHNA and YNFKEQ. The CDR3 totals 18 residues. The part of the CDR3 DNA that was read is TGTGCCAGAAGCCAAGGGGGACAGGGGGATTGCGGCAATCAGCCC. This encodes CARSQGGQGDCGNQP. Given in full, the CDR3 is CARSQGGQGDCGNQPQHF.

On this clone: The sequenced fragment ends 3 residues before the CDR3 boundary, so the rest is inferred from the germline J gene. The chain uses TRBV9 and TRBJ1-1; D unclear. This CDR3 has 14 amino acids. Germline CDR1 SGDLS, CDR2 YYNGEE. Trimming took off 3 bases at V and 4 bases at J, with 13 bases between the two ends. CDR3 bases read: TGTGCCAGCAGCGGTTTCACGAAGGGCACTGAA. This gives the protein CASSGFTKGTE. The entire CDR3 protein is CASSGFTKGTEAFF.

A remark on this clone: The read halts 3 residues ahead of the CDR3 end, with the missing end drawn from the germline J gene. This rearrangement joins TRBV7-2 to TRBJ1-4; no definite D call. This CDR3 spans 15 amino acids. Trimming took off 2 bases at V and 0 bases at J, with 7 bases between the two ends. Germline V gives CDR1 SGHTA, CDR2 FQGNSA. The CDR3: CASSLWATTNEKLFF. CDR3 DNA, as far as it was read: TGTGCCAGCAGCTTATGGGCAACAACTAATGAAAAA.

A note on this clone: The read terminates 3 residues before the CDR3 end, so the remaining end is supplied by the germline J gene. The chain employs TRBV7-3 and TRBJ2-1, with TRBD2 matching over 9 bases. Germline V gene lookup returns CDR1 SGHTA and CDR2 FQGTGA. The V gene end was trimmed by 4 bases and the J gene end by 8 bases; junction bases not matched to a gene: 12. The CDR3 runs 16 residues. The DNA read from the CDR3 is TGTGCCAGCAGCTCTACGGGGGCGGGACTAGCCGATGAG. Translation: CASSSTGAGLADE. The CDR3 as a whole reads CASSSTGAGLADEQFF.

Turning to this clone: The DNA ends 3 residues before the CDR3 does, and the rest of the CDR3 is filled in from the germline J gene. The chain links TRBV5-1 to TRBJ2-7; 7 positions agree with TRBD1. The CDR3 is 14 residues long. The V gene end was trimmed by 5 bases and the J gene end by 1 base; junction bases not matched to a gene: 6. Germline V lookup: CDR1 SGHRS, CDR2 YFSETQ. CDR3 residues: CASSVDRASYEQYF. Incomplete CDR3 DNA: TGCGCCAGCAGTGTTGACAGGGCTTCCTACGAG.